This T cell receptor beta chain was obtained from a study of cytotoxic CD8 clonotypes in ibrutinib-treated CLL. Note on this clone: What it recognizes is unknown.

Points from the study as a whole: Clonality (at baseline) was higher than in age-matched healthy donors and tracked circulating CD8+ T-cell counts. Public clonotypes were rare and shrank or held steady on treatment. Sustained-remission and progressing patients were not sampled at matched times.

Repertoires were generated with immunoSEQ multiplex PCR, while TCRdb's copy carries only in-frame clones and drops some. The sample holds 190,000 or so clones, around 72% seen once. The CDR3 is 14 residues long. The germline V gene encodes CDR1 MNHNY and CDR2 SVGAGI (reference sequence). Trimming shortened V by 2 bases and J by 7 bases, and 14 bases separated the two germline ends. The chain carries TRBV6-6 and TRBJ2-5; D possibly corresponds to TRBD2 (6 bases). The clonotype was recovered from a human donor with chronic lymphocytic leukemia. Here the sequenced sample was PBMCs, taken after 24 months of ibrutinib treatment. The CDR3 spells CASSYGGWEATQYF. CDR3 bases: TGTGCCAGCAGTTACGGCGGGTGGGAGGCGACCCAGTACTTC.